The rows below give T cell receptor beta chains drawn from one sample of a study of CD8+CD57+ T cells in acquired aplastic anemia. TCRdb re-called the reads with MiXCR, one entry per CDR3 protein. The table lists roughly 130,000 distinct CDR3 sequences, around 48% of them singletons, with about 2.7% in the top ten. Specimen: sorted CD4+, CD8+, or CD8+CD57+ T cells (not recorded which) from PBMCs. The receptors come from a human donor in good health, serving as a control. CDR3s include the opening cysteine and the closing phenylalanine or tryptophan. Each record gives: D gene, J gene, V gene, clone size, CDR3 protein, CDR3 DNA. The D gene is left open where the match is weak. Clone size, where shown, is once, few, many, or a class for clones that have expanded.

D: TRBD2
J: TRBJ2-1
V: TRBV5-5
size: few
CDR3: CASSLGSRGHPTSGGPYNEQFF
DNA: TGTGCCAGCAGCTTGGGTTCCAGGGGACATCCGACTAGCGGGGGGCCCTACAATGAGCAGTTCTTC

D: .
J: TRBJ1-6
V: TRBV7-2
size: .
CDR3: CASMEAGNSPLHF
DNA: TGTGCCAGCATGGAGGCCGGGAATTCACCCCTCCACTTT

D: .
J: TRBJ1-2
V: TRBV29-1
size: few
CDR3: CSVWGADYGYTF
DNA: TGCAGCGTTTGGGGGGCTGACTATGGCTACACCTTC

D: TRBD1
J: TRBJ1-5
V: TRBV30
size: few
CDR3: CAGGTGYNQPQHF
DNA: TGTGCCGGCGGGACAGGCTACAATCAGCCCCAGCATTTT

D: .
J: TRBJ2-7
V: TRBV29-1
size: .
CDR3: CSVEVSGHAYEQYF
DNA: TGCAGCGTTGAGGTTAGCGGACACGCCTACGAGCAGTACTTC

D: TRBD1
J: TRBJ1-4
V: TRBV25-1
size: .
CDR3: CASSGAKTGANEELFF
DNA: TGTGCCAGCAGTGGAGCTAAGACAGGGGCGAATGAAGAACTGTTTTTT

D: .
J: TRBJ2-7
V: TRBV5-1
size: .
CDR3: CPSSLQASPYEQYF
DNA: TGCCCCAGCAGCTTGCAGGCTTCTCCCTACGAGCAGTACTTC

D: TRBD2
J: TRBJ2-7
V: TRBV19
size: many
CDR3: CASSRGELYEQYF
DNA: TGTGCCAGTTCGCGGGGGGAACTTTACGAGCAGTACTTC

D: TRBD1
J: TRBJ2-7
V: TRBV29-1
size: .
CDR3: CSVIRDSAYEQYF
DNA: TGCAGCGTAATCCGGGACAGCGCCTACGAGCAGTACTTC

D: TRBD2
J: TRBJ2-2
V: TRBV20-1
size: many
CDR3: CSARFAGVSGELFF
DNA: TGCAGTGCTAGATTTGCGGGGGTCTCCGGGGAGCTGTTTTTT

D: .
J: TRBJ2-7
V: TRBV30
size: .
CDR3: CAWSWTNYEQYF
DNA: TGTGCCTGGAGTTGGACAAACTACGAGCAGTACTTC

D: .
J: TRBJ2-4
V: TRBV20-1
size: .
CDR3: CSAKALNIQYF
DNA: TGCAGTGCTAAGGCCCTAAACATTCAGTACTTC

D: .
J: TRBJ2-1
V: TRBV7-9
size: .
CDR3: CATELGDEQFF
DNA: TGTGCCACTGAGTTGGGCGATGAGCAGTTCTTC

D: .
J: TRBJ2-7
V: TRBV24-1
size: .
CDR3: CATSDLAGSEQYF
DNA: TGTGCCACCAGTGATTTGGCAGGGAGCGAGCAGTACTTC

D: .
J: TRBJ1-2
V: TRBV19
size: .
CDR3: CASSIGGWDYGYTF
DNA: TGTGCCAGTAGTATCGGAGGGTGGGATTACGGCTACACCTTC

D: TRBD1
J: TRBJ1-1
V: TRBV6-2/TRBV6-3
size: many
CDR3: CASAGGTNTEAFF
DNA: TGTGCCAGCGCAGGGGGCACAAACACTGAAGCTTTCTTT

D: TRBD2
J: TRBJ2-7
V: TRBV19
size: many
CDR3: CASSLAGAGYEQYF
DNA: TGTGCCAGTAGCCTAGCGGGGGCTGGGTACGAGCAGTACTTC

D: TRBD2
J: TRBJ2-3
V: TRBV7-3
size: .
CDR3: CASSLTGLAGADTQYF
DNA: TGTGCCAGCAGCTTAACGGGACTAGCGGGGGCAGATACGCAGTATTTT

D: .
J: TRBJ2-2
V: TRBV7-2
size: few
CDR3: CASSLGSGELFF
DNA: TGTGCCAGCAGCTTAGGTAGCGGGGAGCTGTTTTTT

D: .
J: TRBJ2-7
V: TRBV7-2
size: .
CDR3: CASSVTRRYEQYF
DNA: TGTGCCAGCAGCGTGACTAGACGGTACGAGCAGTACTTC

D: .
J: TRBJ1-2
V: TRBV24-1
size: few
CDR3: CATSDLELNYGYTF
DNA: TGTGCCACCAGTGATTTGGAGCTTAACTATGGCTACACCTTC

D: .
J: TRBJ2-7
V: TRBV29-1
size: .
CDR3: CSARSQGIYEQYF
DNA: TGCAGCGCCAGAAGCCAGGGTATCTACGAGCAGTACTTC

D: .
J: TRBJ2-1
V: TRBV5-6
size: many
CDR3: CASSLAESPYNEQFF
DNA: TGTGCCAGCAGCTTGGCCGAGTCCCCCTACAATGAGCAGTTCTTC

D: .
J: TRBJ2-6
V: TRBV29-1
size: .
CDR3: CSVENSGANVLTF
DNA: TGCAGCGTTGAAAACTCTGGGGCCAACGTCCTGACTTTC

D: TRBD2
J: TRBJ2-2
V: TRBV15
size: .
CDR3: CATSRDRLALNTGELFF
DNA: TGTGCCACCAGCAGGGATCGACTAGCGTTGAACACCGGGGAGCTGTTTTTT

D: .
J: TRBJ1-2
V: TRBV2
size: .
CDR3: CASSQRRGYGYTF
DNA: TGTGCCAGCAGCCAGAGGAGAGGCTATGGCTACACCTTC

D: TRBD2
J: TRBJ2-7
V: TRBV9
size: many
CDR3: CASSAWTSGVYEQYF
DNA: TGTGCCAGCAGCGCCTGGACTAGCGGGGTGTACGAGCAGTACTTC

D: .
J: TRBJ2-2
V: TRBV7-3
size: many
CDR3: CASSPRVTGELFF
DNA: TGTGCCAGCAGCCCTAGGGTAACCGGGGAGCTGTTTTTT

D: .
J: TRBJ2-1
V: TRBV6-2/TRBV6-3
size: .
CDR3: CASSYSISGEQFF
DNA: TGTGCCAGCAGTTACTCGATTTCGGGGGAGCAGTTCTTC

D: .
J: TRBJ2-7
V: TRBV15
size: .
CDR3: CATSRAKGQGPHEQYF
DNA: TGTGCCACCAGCAGAGCCAAGGGGCAGGGTCCCCACGAGCAGTACTTC

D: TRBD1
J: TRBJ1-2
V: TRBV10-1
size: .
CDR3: CASRVRQGAGYTF
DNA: TGCGCCAGCAGGGTGAGACAGGGGGCTGGCTACACCTTC

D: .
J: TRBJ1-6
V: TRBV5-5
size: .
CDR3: CASRTESSYNSPLHF
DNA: TGTGCCAGCCGAACCGAGAGCTCCTATAATTCACCCCTCCACTTT

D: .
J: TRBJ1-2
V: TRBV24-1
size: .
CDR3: CATSDTRSGYGYTF
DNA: TGTGCCACCAGTGACACCCGTTCGGGTTATGGCTACACCTTC

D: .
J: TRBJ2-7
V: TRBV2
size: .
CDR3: CASSHRTPLHEQYF
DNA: TGTGCCAGCAGCCACAGGACCCCCCTCCACGAGCAGTACTTC

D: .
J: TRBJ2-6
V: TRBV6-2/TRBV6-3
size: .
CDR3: CASSYEGAGANVLTF
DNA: TGTGCCAGCAGTTACGAGGGCGCTGGGGCCAACGTCCTGACTTTC

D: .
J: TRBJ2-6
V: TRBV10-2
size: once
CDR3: CATDPRPSGANVLTF
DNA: TGCGCCACCGATCCTAGACCTTCTGGGGCCAACGTCCTGACTTTC

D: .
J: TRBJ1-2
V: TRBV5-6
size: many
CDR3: CASSLEGLYGYTF
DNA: TGTGCCAGCAGCTTGGAAGGGCTCTATGGCTACACCTTC

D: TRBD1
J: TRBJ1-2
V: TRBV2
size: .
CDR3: CASRTGTGTGGYTF
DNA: TGTGCCAGCAGAACCGGGACAGGGACGGGTGGCTACACCTTC

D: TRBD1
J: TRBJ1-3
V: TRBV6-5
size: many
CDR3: CASSYTGVGNTIYF
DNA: TGTGCCAGCAGTTACACAGGGGTAGGAAACACCATATATTTT

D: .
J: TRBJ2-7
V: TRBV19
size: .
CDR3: CASSNAIQGGAYEQYF
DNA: TGTGCCAGTAGTAATGCTATTCAGGGGGGAGCCTACGAGCAGTACTTC

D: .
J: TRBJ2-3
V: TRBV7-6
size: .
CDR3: CASSEGGTSTDTQYF
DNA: TGTGCCAGCAGCGAAGGGGGTACTAGCACAGATACGCAGTATTTT

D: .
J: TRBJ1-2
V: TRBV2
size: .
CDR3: CASSDYGGWDYGYTF
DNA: TGTGCCAGCAGTGATTACGGAGGTTGGGACTATGGCTACACCTTC

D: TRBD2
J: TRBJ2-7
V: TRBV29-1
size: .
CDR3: CSVVVSGRVYEQYF
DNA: TGCAGCGTTGTTGTGAGCGGGAGGGTCTACGAGCAGTACTTC

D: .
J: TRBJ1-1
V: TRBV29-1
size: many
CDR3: CSVVYRDTNTEAFF
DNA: TGCAGCGTTGTGTACCGGGACACGAACACTGAAGCTTTCTTT

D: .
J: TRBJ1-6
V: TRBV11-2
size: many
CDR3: CASSLVQANYNSPLHF
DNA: TGTGCCAGCAGCTTAGTACAAGCAAACTATAATTCACCCCTCCACTTT

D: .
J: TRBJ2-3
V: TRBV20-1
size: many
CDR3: CSARERQGTGDTQYF
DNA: TGCAGTGCTAGAGAACGGCAGGGGACCGGGGATACGCAGTATTTT

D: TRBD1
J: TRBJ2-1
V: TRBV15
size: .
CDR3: CATSRDRGYDEQFF
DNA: TGTGCCACCTCCCGGGACAGGGGATACGATGAGCAGTTCTTC

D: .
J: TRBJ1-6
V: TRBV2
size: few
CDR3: CASRGDSRVNSPLHF
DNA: TGTGCCAGCAGGGGGGACTCAAGGGTCAACTCACCCCTCCACTTT

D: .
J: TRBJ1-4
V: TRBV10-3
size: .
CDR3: CAISREKLFF
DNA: TGTGCCATCAGTAGGGAAAAACTGTTTTTT

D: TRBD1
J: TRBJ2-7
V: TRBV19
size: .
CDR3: CASSIGGTGIYEQYF
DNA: TGTGCCAGTAGTATAGGGGGGACAGGGATCTACGAGCAGTACTTC

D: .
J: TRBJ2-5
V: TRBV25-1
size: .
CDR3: CASSEESQETQYF
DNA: TGTGCCAGCAGTGAGGAGAGCCAAGAGACCCAGTACTTC

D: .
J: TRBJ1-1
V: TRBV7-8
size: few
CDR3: CASSLSGNAEAFF
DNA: TGTGCCAGCAGCTTAAGCGGAAACGCTGAAGCTTTCTTT

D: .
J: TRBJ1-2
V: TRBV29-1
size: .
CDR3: CSVVSRANYGHAF
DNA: TGCAGCGTTGTCTCGAGAGCTAACTATGGCCACGCCTTC

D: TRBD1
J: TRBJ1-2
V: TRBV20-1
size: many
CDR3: CSAGTGGLGYTF
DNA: TGCAGTGCCGGGACAGGGGGCCTTGGCTACACCTTC